This T cell receptor beta chain was observed in a study of blood T cell repertoires in COVID-19. Of note for this clone: Sequence at one end of the junction differs from germline and may be a read error.

Some clones are missing from TCRdb's copy, which holds only in-frame ones; the method was immunoSEQ multiplex PCR. The sample yields fewer than 350,000 clones, around 89% seen once. The CDR3 consists of 11 residues. From germline, CDR1 is MNHEY and CDR2 SVGEGT. The sequencing sample was made of PBMCs or T cells enriched from blood (not recorded which). This chain joins TRBV6-2 or TRBV6-3 and TRBJ2-1; D not resolved. This clonotype was obtained from a woman aged 30 to 39 with acute COVID-19. DNA for the CDR3: TGTGCCAGCAGTTACCCTTTAAGCCTGGTCTTC. Translation: CASSYPLSLVF.